The 9 T cell receptor beta chains below were found in one sample sequenced in a study of molecular identifiers for immune sequencing clone quantification. From the PCR reads, TCRdb called clonotypes with MiXCR, one entry per CDR3 protein. The repertoire holds around 480,000 distinct CDR3 sequences, with under 30% as singletons. Sequenced: naive CD8+ T cells from blood, with Jurkat cell RNA spiked in. Subset here: FACS-sorted CD8+CD4-CCR7+CD45RA+ naive T cells. Receptors originate from a human donor in good health. Some libraries in this study had Jurkat cell RNA spiked in.

The chain links TRBV10-3 to TRBJ2-3; D not resolved. Germline V gene lookup returns CDR1 ENHRY and CDR2 SYGVKD. V was pared by 5 bases and J by 2 bases, with 14 bases between. CDR3 length: 15 amino acids. The CDR3, as DNA: TGTGCCATCAGTCAGCGATCGAGCCCCACAGATACGCAGTATTTT. Protein product: CAISQRSSPTDTQYF.

This clonotype was seen a handful of times. The J gene is TRBJ2-7, the V gene TRBV3-1; either TRBD1 or TRBD2 may supply D (5 bases each). The CDR3 is 14 amino acids. The ends were cut back, 0 bases at V and 6 bases at J, with 12 bases in the middle. Germline CDR1 and CDR2: LGHDT and YNNKEL (reference sequence). The CDR3: CASSQEGRPFEQYF. The CDR3 DNA follows: TGTGCCAGCAGCCAAGAGGGACGCCCTTTCGAGCAGTACTTC.

The table lists this clonotype with a few counts. The chain links TRBV4-2 to TRBJ2-7; 7 bases map to TRBD1. This CDR3 has 17 residues. CDR1 LGHNA and CDR2 YNFKEQ come from the germline V gene. The junction had 16 bases not matched to a gene; V was cut back by 8 bases and J by 0 bases. The CDR3 protein is CASGLRTGGLDSYEQYF. The CDR3 DNA follows: TGTGCCAGCGGCCTCAGGACAGGCGGACTGGACTCCTACGAGCAGTACTTC.

For this clonotype: The junction and the germline gene differ at one end; a read error may be behind it. The chain links TRBV5-3 to TRBJ1-1, with 8 bases fitting TRBD1. TRBV5-3 is an ORF, and what it does is uncertain. There are 15 residues in the CDR3. The CDR3 protein is CASSLAGRGRAEAFF. The CDR3 nucleotides are TGTGCCAGCAGCTTGGCTGGCAGGGGGCGAGCTGAGGCTTTCTTT.

As regards this clonotype: A much more abundant neighbour one base away suggests this may be a read error. The chain uses TRBV6-2 or TRBV6-3 and TRBJ2-7; maybe TRBD2 (6 bases). Germline V gives CDR1 MNHEY, CDR2 SVGEGT. The CDR3 sequence is 12 residues long. The CDR3 DNA sequence: TGTGCCAGCAGTGACCCGGACTACGAGCGGTACTTC. This sequence encodes CASSDPDYERYF.

This clonotype was seen many times. The chain has TRBV4-3 and TRBJ2-3; 7 bases fit TRBD1. The V and J ends lost 3 bases and 0 bases, in that order; junction bases with no gene match: 3. Germline CDR1 reads LGHNA; CDR2 reads YSLEER. The CDR3 spans 15 residues. The CDR3 nucleotides read TGCGCCAGCAGCCAGAGGGGGCTGAGCACAGATACGCAGTATTTT. Its protein product is CASSQRGLSTDTQYF.

This clonotype came up a few times. This chain joins TRBV27 and TRBJ2-2; 8 nucleotides align to TRBD2. The CDR3 is made up of 16 amino acids. Germline lookup yields CDR1 MNHEY and CDR2 SMNVEV (reference sequence). The J segment lost 5 bases and the V segment lost 3 bases, leaving 8 bases of the junction unmatched. DNA of the CDR3: TGTGCCAGCAGTTTCGGAGCGGGAGTAAGGACCGGGGAGCTGTTTTTT. The encoded protein is CASSFGAGVRTGELFF.

About this clonotype: With a much larger clone just one base away, this may be a read error. Here the CDR3 reads CASSHGTGPPDTQYF. The CDR3 DNA sequence: TGTGCCAGCAGTCACGGGACAGGGCCCCCAGATACGCAGTATTTT. V usage is TRBV6-5 and J usage is TRBJ2-3; TRBD1 aligns across 9 bases. J lost 4 bases, V lost 5 bases, and 7 bases had no gene match. CDR3 length: 15 amino acids. Germline CDR1 and CDR2: MNHEY and SVGAGI.

This clonotype was seen repeatedly, ten times or more. The V call is TRBV15, the J call TRBJ2-3; unclear D gene. Per the germline V gene, CDR1 is LNHNV and CDR2 is YYDKDF (reference sequence). The CDR3 has 14 residues. Trimming left V 0 bases short and J 1 base short, with 5 bases between. CDR3 DNA sequence: TGTGCCACCAGCAGAGATCGCGGCACAGATACGCAGTATTTT. Protein: CATSRDRGTDTQYF.